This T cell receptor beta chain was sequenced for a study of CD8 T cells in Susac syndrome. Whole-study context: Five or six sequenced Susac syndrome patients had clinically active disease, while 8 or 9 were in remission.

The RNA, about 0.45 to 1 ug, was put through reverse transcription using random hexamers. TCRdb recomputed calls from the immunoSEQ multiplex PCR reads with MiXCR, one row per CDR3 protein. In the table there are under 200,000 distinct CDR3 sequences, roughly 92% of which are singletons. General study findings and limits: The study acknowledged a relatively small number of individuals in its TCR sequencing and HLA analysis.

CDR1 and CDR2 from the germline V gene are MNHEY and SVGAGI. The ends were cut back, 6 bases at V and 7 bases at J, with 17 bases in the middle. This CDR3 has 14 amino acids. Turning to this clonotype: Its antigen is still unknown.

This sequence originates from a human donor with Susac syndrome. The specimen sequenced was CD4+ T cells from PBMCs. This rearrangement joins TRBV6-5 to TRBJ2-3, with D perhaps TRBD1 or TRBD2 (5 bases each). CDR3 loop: CASSAGTEGYTQYF. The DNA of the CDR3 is TGTGCCAGCAGCGCAGGGACCGAGGGGTATACGCAGTATTTT.